This is a list of T cell receptor beta chains from one sample in a study of radiation and T cells in renal cell carcinoma. TCRdb keeps only in-frame clones here, not all; method: immunoSEQ multiplex PCR. Here the sample spans about 130,000 clones, more than 70% being singletons. Sample: blood, taken from a patient whose treatment included radiotherapy and nephrectomy. The origin of the receptors is a woman aged 70-85 years with renal cell carcinoma. Each CDR3 is given with its conserved first and last residue. A D gene is named only where the DNA matches it firmly. Clone size is shown for a subset of rows, as once, few, many or a class of expanded clone.

TRBJ2-1 | NA | 15 | NA | TRBV9 | TGTGCCAGCAGCCCTCTGGACCGGGTGGGCAATGAGCAGTTCTTC | CASSPLDRVGNEQFF
TRBJ2-3 | NA | 18 | TRBD2 | TRBV4-1 | TGCGCCAGCAGCCAAGGACTAGCGGGGGGCCCTAGCACAGATACGCAGTATTTT | CASSQGLAGGPSTDTQYF
TRBJ2-7 | NA | 14 | NA | TRBV5-1 | TGCGCCAGCAGCTTCGGGTATGGGTCCTACGAGCAGTACTTC | CASSFGYGSYEQYF
TRBJ2-2 | NA | 16 | NA | TRBV4-3 | TGCGCCAGCAGCCAAGATGTGGGAGAGAACACCGGGGAGCTGTTTTTT | CASSQDVGENTGELFF
TRBJ2-7 | NA | 14 | NA | TRBV7-2 | TGTGCCAGCAGTTCCGGGACTGGGCACTACGAGCAGTACTTC | CASSSGTGHYEQYF
TRBJ2-2 | once | 16 | NA | TRBV10-3 | TGTGCCATCAGTGAAGAGCCAGGGGAATATACCGGGGAGCTGTTTTTT | CAISEEPGEYTGELFF
TRBJ1-1 | few | 14 | NA | TRBV9 | TGTGCCAGCAGTGCCGTTGGGGGGTCCCTACCGGCTTTCTTT | CASSAVGGSLPAFF
TRBJ2-7 | NA | 13 | NA | TRBV6-5 | TGTGCCAGCGCGCGGGCAGGTGGTTACGAGCAGTACTTC | CASARAGGYEQYF
TRBJ2-3 | NA | 16 | TRBD2 | TRBV2 | TGTGCCAGCAGTGCGACTAGCGGGGGCTCGGCAGATACGCAGTATTTT | CASSATSGGSADTQYF
TRBJ2-7 | NA | 14 | TRBD1 | TRBV12-5 | TGTGCTAGTGGTTTGGGCAGGGGGCTCCACGAGCAGTACTTC | CASGLGRGLHEQYF
TRBJ1-5 | few | 15 | NA | TRBV18 | TGTGCCAGCTCACCCGGGCCTTATAGCAATCAGCCCCAGCATTTT | CASSPGPYSNQPQHF
TRBJ1-3 | NA | 14 | NA | TRBV7-2 | TGTGCCAGCAGCCCAGGTTTATCTGGAAACACCATATATTTT | CASSPGLSGNTIYF
TRBJ1-1 | few | 14 | TRBD1 | TRBV29-1 | TGCAGCGTTAGACAGGGAATTATGAACACTGAAGCTTTCTTT | CSVRQGIMNTEAFF
TRBJ1-6 | NA | 18 | NA | TRBV7-6 | TGTGCCAGCAGCGATACCCCCCTAGGGAGCTCCTATAATTCACCCCTCCACTTT | CASSDTPLGSSYNSPLHF
TRBJ1-4 | NA | 17 | NA | TRBV11-2 | TGTGCCAGCAGCTTAGGGGGACGGAACGCGCCTAATGAAAAACTGTTTTTT | CASSLGGRNAPNEKLFF
TRBJ2-2 | NA | 14 | TRBD1 | TRBV27 | TGTGCCAGCAGTTGGGACAGGATAACCGGGGAGCTGTTTTTT | CASSWDRITGELFF
TRBJ2-3 | NA | 13 | NA | TRBV7-2 | TGTGCCAGCAGCTATTCAGGGGAAGATACGCAGTATTTT | CASSYSGEDTQYF
TRBJ1-4 | NA | 14 | NA | TRBV9 | TGTGCCAGCGCGAGTGGAGGGATAAACGAAAAACTGTTTTTT | CASASGGINEKLFF
TRBJ2-1 | NA | 16 | TRBD1 | TRBV10-3 | TGTGCCATCAGTGAGCCCGGACAGGGCACGTACAATGAGCAGTTCTTC | CAISEPGQGTYNEQFF
TRBJ2-1 | NA | 13 | TRBD1 | TRBV29-1 | TGCAGCGTTGACGGACAGGGCTTCAATGAGCAGTTCTTC | CSVDGQGFNEQFF
TRBJ2-1 | NA | 17 | TRBD2 | TRBV4-3 | TGCGCCAGCAGCCAAGGGACTAGCGAGAGCTCCTACAATGAGCAGTTCTTC | CASSQGTSESSYNEQFF
TRBJ1-3 | NA | 16 | NA | TRBV5-4 | TGTGCCAGCAGCTCGGGACGGCATTTCTCTGGAAACACCATATATTTT | CASSSGRHFSGNTIYF
TRBJ1-2 | NA | 14 | NA | TRBV2 | TGTGCCAGCAGTGTGGAAGGTATTAGTAGGGGCTACACCTTC | CASSVEGISRGYTF
TRBJ1-2 | NA | 15 | TRBD1 | TRBV28 | TGTGCCAGCAGTTTCGGGTCAGGGGGCAACTATGGCTACACCTTC | CASSFGSGGNYGYTF
TRBJ2-7 | NA | 17 | TRBD2 | TRBV4-3 | TGCGCCAGCAGCCAAGATCCAGCGGGGGGGTCCTCCTACGAGCAGTACTTC | CASSQDPAGGSSYEQYF
TRBJ2-1 | NA | 17 | TRBD1 | TRBV15 | TGTGCCACCAGCCTACGGACCCCGGGACAGGGTTACAATGAGCAGTTCTTC | CATSLRTPGQGYNEQFF
TRBJ2-1 | NA | 14 | TRBD1 | TRBV11-1 | TGTGCCAGCAGCACGGGACAGGGAAACAATGAGCAGTTCTTC | CASSTGQGNNEQFF
TRBJ1-6 | NA | 14 | NA | TRBV7-8 | TGTGCCAGTAAGATGGATAGAAATAATTCACCCCTCCACTTT | CASKMDRNNSPLHF
TRBJ2-3 | once | 15 | NA | TRBV13 | TGTGCCAGCAGCGTAGGGTATGATGGCACAGATACGCAGTATTTT | CASSVGYDGTDTQYF
TRBJ2-2 | NA | 15 | TRBD1 | TRBV5-6 | TGTGCCAGCAGCCCTAGGACAGGGTGGATCGGGGAGCTGTTTTTT | CASSPRTGWIGELFF
TRBJ1-2 | NA | 15 | NA | TRBV19 | TGTGCCAGTAGCCAGGGCGGACAGCCAGTTTATGGCTACACCTTC | CASSQGGQPVYGYTF
TRBJ2-3 | NA | 18 | TRBD1 | TRBV19 | TGTGCCAGTAGTTACTATTACCGGGACAGGGGCCCCACAGATACGCAGTATTTT | CASSYYYRDRGPTDTQYF
TRBJ1-3 | NA | 19 | TRBD1 | TRBV7-2 | TGTGCCAGCAGCCCTTTCAAGTCCGGGACAGGGTTAATTGGAAACACCATATATTTT | CASSPFKSGTGLIGNTIYF
TRBJ2-5 | NA | 15 | TRBD1 | TRBV4-1 | TGCGCCAGCAGCCTTGGGACAGGAGGAAGCGAGACCCAGTACTTC | CASSLGTGGSETQYF
TRBJ1-1 | NA | 15 | TRBD1 | TRBV7-9 | TGTGCCAGCAGGCCCGGGACAGGGACCCCCACTGAAGCTTTCTTT | CASRPGTGTPTEAFF
TRBJ2-7 | NA | 14 | NA | TRBV4-3 | TGCGCCAGCAGCCAAGGGGGTTTCTCCTACGAGCAGTACTTC | CASSQGGFSYEQYF
TRBJ2-3 | NA | 11 | NA | TRBV11-1 | TGTGCCAGCAGCTCGGCAGATACGCAGTATTTT | CASSSADTQYF
TRBJ1-2 | NA | 16 | TRBD1 | TRBV30 | TGTGCCTGGAGTGCACCCTACAGGGGCCACGCGGGGGGCTACACCTTC | CAWSAPYRGHAGGYTF
TRBJ2-7 | NA | 13 | NA | TRBV27 | TGTGCCAGCAGCCCCGAGTGGGTTGACGAGCAGTACTTC | CASSPEWVDEQYF
TRBJ2-5 | NA | 14 | TRBD2 | TRBV29-1 | TGCAGCGTCGTCCGGGGGGGGGCCTCAGAGACCCAGTACTTC | CSVVRGGASETQYF
TRBJ2-3 | NA | 12 | TRBD1 | TRBV6-6 | TGTGCCAGCAGTGACAGGGCAGATACGCAGTATTTT | CASSDRADTQYF